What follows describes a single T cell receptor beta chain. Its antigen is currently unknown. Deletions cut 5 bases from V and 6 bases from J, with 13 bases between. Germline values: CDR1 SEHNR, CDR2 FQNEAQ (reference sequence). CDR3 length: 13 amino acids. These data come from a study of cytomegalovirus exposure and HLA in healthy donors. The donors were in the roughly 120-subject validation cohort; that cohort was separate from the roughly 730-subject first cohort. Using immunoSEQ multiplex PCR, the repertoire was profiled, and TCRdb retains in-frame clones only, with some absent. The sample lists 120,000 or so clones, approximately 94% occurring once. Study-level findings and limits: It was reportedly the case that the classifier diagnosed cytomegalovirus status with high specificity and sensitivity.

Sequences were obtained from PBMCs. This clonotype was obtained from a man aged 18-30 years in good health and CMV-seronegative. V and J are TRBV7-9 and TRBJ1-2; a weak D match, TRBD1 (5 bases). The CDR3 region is CASSDQGSHGYTF. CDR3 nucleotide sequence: TGTGCCAGCAGCGACCAGGGCTCCCATGGCTACACCTTC.